Listed below are T cell receptor beta chains from one sample, sequenced in a study of early stage breast cancer tumors. The table came from immunoSEQ multiplex PCR; TCRdb's copy has only in-frame clones and leaves some out. In the table there are 55,000 to 70,000 clones, approximately 80% of which are singletons. Sequencing was done on a sample of blood. These receptors all come from a person aged 40-50 years with breast cancer. Both conserved end residues are part of each CDR3. A D gene is named only where the DNA matches it firmly. Rows give clone size only sometimes, using once, few, many, or a class for an expanded clone.

cdr3_nt	cdr3_aa	cdr3_length	clone_size	d_call	j_call	v_call
TGTGCCACCCGACAGGACCCTTATCAGCCCCAGCATTTT	CATRQDPYQPQHF	13	.	.	TRBJ1-5	TRBV19
TGCAGCGTTATCTATAGGGGCGGGAGGACCTACGAGCAGTACTTC	CSVIYRGGRTYEQYF	15	.	TRBD2	TRBJ2-7	TRBV29-1
TGTGCCAGCAGCTTGAACACTGAAGCTTTCTTT	CASSLNTEAFF	11	.	.	TRBJ1-1	TRBV7-8
TGTGCCATCAGTGTAGACAGGGACCACGAGCAGTACTTC	CAISVDRDHEQYF	13	.	TRBD1	TRBJ2-7	TRBV10-3
TGTGCCAGCAGTTCCCCCGGGACAGGGGAACTCGAGACCCAGTACTTC	CASSSPGTGELETQYF	16	once	TRBD1	TRBJ2-5	TRBV28
TGTGCCAGCAGCTCTGAGTTGGGCTCCTACGAGCAGTACTTC	CASSSELGSYEQYF	14	.	.	TRBJ2-7	TRBV5-4
TGCAGCGTGGCCCCCGGGACAGGTAAAGAGCAGTTCTTC	CSVAPGTGKEQFF	13	.	TRBD1	TRBJ2-1	TRBV29-1
TGTGCCACCAGCAGGGCCAATCAGCCCCAGCATTTT	CATSRANQPQHF	12	few	.	TRBJ1-5	TRBV15
TGTGCCATCAGTGGGTACTCTGGAAACACCATATATTTT	CAISGYSGNTIYF	13	.	.	TRBJ1-3	TRBV10-3
TGTGCCAGCAGCGTAAACGGGATCTCCTACAATGAGCAGTTCTTC	CASSVNGISYNEQFF	15	.	.	TRBJ2-1	TRBV9
TGCGCCAGCAGCCGCGGGACAGGGGGAGAAAGCACTGAAGCTTTCTTT	CASSRGTGGESTEAFF	16	.	TRBD1	TRBJ1-1	TRBV5-1
TGTGCCATCAGTGAGAGGGACATGAACACTGAAGCTTTCTTT	CAISERDMNTEAFF	14	.	.	TRBJ1-1	TRBV10-3
TGTGCCAGCAGCCCCTCAGACCCGACAGATCCCACCGGGGAGCTGTTTTTT	CASSPSDPTDPTGELFF	17	.	.	TRBJ2-2	TRBV27
TGTGCCAGCAAACCGGAGGGCCGGGAGACCCAGTACTTC	CASKPEGRETQYF	13	.	.	TRBJ2-5	TRBV6-5
TGTGCCAGCAGTACCCGGACAGGCCATCAGCCCCAGCATTTT	CASSTRTGHQPQHF	14	once	TRBD1	TRBJ1-5	TRBV6-5
TGTGCCAGCAGTGAAGCAAGGACAGTAAAAGAGACCCAGTACTTC	CASSEARTVKETQYF	15	.	.	TRBJ2-5	TRBV25-1
TGTGCCAGCAGCCCCAAGCGTTACAAGGGCGCCCAGCCCCAGCATTTT	CASSPKRYKGAQPQHF	16	.	.	TRBJ1-5	TRBV21-1
TGTGCCAGCAGCTCCCAAAGGACTAGCGGGAGGGCCCTCGACACCGGGGAGCTGTTTTTT	CASSSQRTSGRALDTGELFF	20	.	TRBD2	TRBJ2-2	TRBV11-3
TGTGCCAGCAGCGGCTGGACAGGGCCAGATACGCAGTATTTT	CASSGWTGPDTQYF	14	.	TRBD1	TRBJ2-3	TRBV9
TGTGCCAGCAGCTTAGCAGGGGTGGGAGAGACCCAGTACTTC	CASSLAGVGETQYF	14	.	.	TRBJ2-5	TRBV7-3
TGTGCCAGCAGCCCAAGGAGCGGGAGAGATCAAGAGACCCAGTACTTC	CASSPRSGRDQETQYF	16	.	TRBD2	TRBJ2-5	TRBV7-3
TGTGCCAGCAGCCCAGGGGGATGGGACACTGAAGCTTTCTTT	CASSPGGWDTEAFF	14	.	TRBD1	TRBJ1-1	TRBV9
TGTGCAAGTCGCGATGAGAAGACAGGGGGCTCCTACGAGCAGTACTTC	CASRDEKTGGSYEQYF	16	.	.	TRBJ2-7	TRBV12-2
TGTGCCAGCAGCTTGGGTCCCCCTCAAAGCGGGAGATCAAGAGATACGCAGTATTTT	CASSLGPPQSGRSRDTQYF	19	.	TRBD2	TRBJ2-3	TRBV7-9
TGTGCCAGCAGCTTGGGACTACACTACAATGAGCAGTTCTTC	CASSLGLHYNEQFF	14	few	.	TRBJ2-1	TRBV5-8
TGTGCCAGCAGCGCCCAGGGGGGAAGCCAAGAGACCCAGTACTTC	CASSAQGGSQETQYF	15	.	.	TRBJ2-5	TRBV9
TGTGCCAGCCTTAGCGGGTGGACCTACGAGCAGTACTTC	CASLSGWTYEQYF	13	.	TRBD2	TRBJ2-7	TRBV25-1
TGCGCCAGCAGCCCCCCTAGCGGGACTAGCACAGATACGCAGTATTTT	CASSPPSGTSTDTQYF	16	.	TRBD2	TRBJ2-3	TRBV5-1
TGTGCCAGCAGCGGCGGGAGAGTAAACGAGCAGTACTTC	CASSGGRVNEQYF	13	.	TRBD2	TRBJ2-7	TRBV11-2
TGTGCCAGCAGTTTAGGATGGGCAGGGGAGAGCTCCTACGAGCAGTACTTC	CASSLGWAGESSYEQYF	17	.	.	TRBJ2-7	TRBV28
TGTGCCAGCAGGAGACAGCAAGGACAATACGAGCAGTACTTC	CASRRQQGQYEQYF	14	.	.	TRBJ2-7	TRBV27
TGTGCCAGCAGTTCTACCGGACAGGGGATCTTAGAGACCCAGTACTTC	CASSSTGQGILETQYF	16	.	TRBD1	TRBJ2-5	TRBV28
TGTGCCAGCACCTTGGGACAGGTTCTCTCTGGGGCCAACGTCCTGACTTTC	CASTLGQVLSGANVLTF	17	.	TRBD1	TRBJ2-6	TRBV5-5
TGTGCCAGCAGGAAGGGACTAGCGGGAGGGCCTGGCGGGGAGCTGTTTTTT	CASRKGLAGGPGGELFF	17	.	TRBD2	TRBJ2-2	TRBV2
TGTGCCAGCAGCGCAGACTGGGGAGGAGGGAATGAGCAGTTCTTC	CASSADWGGGNEQFF	15	.	.	TRBJ2-1	TRBV7-9
TGTGCCAGCAGTGACCTGACAGGGGGCACGACTGAAGCTTTCTTT	CASSDLTGGTTEAFF	15	.	TRBD1	TRBJ1-1	TRBV6-4
TGTGCCAGCAGCCGCATTTTGGGACAGGGGACTAACTATGGCTACACCTTC	CASSRILGQGTNYGYTF	17	once	TRBD1	TRBJ1-2	TRBV11-2
TGTGCCAGCAGTCTACGACAGGGCGGAGATACGCAGTATTTT	CASSLRQGGDTQYF	14	.	TRBD1	TRBJ2-3	TRBV28
TGCGCCAGCAGCCATGCCCGGGACGGTAACAATCAGCCCCAGCATTTT	CASSHARDGNNQPQHF	16	once	.	TRBJ1-5	TRBV4-1
TGTGCCAGCAGCGTAGAAGGGTACAATGAGCAGTTCTTC	CASSVEGYNEQFF	13	.	.	TRBJ2-1	TRBV9
TGTGCCAGTAGTATAACGAGTGGCGAGCGGCATCAGCCCCAGCATTTT	CASSITSGERHQPQHF	16	.	.	TRBJ1-5	TRBV19
TGCGCCAGCAGCCAAGATGGGGGAGGGTCCAAAAACATTCAGTACTTC	CASSQDGGGSKNIQYF	16	once	TRBD2	TRBJ2-4	TRBV4-1
TGTGCCAGCAGCTTTGGACAGGGTGGGCACGAGCAGTACTTC	CASSFGQGGHEQYF	14	.	TRBD1	TRBJ2-7	TRBV7-9
TGTGCCAGCAGCTTAGGGGGAGGGTCCTACAATGAGCAGTTCTTC	CASSLGGGSYNEQFF	15	few	TRBD2	TRBJ2-1	TRBV7-8
TGTGCCAGCAGCTTATCCGCAACCTACGAGCAGTACTTC	CASSLSATYEQYF	13	.	.	TRBJ2-7	TRBV7-6
TGTGCCAGCTCGCGGACTGATAGCAATCAGCCCCAGCATTTT	CASSRTDSNQPQHF	14	.	.	TRBJ1-5	TRBV18